This T cell receptor beta chain is drawn from a study of blood T cell repertoires in COVID-19. Here immunoSEQ multiplex PCR was the method, and the copy in TCRdb shows in-frame clones only, minus some. This table has roughly 250,000 clones, about 91% appearing once. Germline values: CDR1 SNHLY, CDR2 FYNNEI. The CDR3 extends over 15 amino acids. V dropped 5 bases and J dropped 8; count of bases not matched to a gene: 12. What was sequenced was PBMCs or T cells enriched from blood (not recorded which). The chain combines TRBV2 with TRBJ2-1; 7 bases agree with TRBD1. The origin of this receptor is a middle-aged woman with acute COVID-19. CDR3 region: CASSFGRDSVYEQFF. CDR3 coding DNA: TGTGCCAGCAGTTTTGGCCGGGACAGTGTCTATGAGCAGTTCTTC.